These 11 T cell receptor beta chains were sequenced from one sample in a study of shared T cell receptors in the human thymus. Here immunoSEQ multiplex PCR was the method, and the copy in TCRdb shows in-frame clones only, minus some. This repertoire shows roughly 500,000 clones, approximately 80% found once; its top ten account for around 0.012%. This same sample was also taken into another study, of human thymus T cells.

The sequenced material came from thymocytes. The receptors here all came from a boy in the first two years of life with a congenital heart defect.

CDR3: CASSITSGGPFYERYF. The CDR3 coding sequence is TGTGCCAGTAGTATTACTAGCGGGGGGCCCTTCTACGAACGGTACTTC. J is TRBJ2-7 and V is TRBV19; 12 bases line up with TRBD2. V shed 3 bases and J 12 bases; nucleotides not matched to a gene: 15. Germline V lookup: CDR1 LNHDA, CDR2 SQIVND (reference sequence). This CDR3 has 16 residues.

The chain recombines TRBV11-2 with TRBJ2-1; 8 bases are shared with TRBD2. The CDR3 contains 15 residues. Germline V CDR1 and CDR2: SGHAT, FQNNGV. With V trimmed by 3 bases and J by 7 bases, 8 bases remained unmatched. The CDR3 DNA reads TGTGCCAGCAGCTTGGCGGGAGGCCCTCTGAATGAGCAGTTCTTC. Protein: CASSLAGGPLNEQFF.

This clone occurred once. The V and J genes are TRBV28 and TRBJ2-2, with 9 bases matching TRBD2. The CDR3 covers 18 residues. The ends lost 2 bases at V and 3 bases at J; junction bases unmatched: 10. CDR1 is MDHEN and CDR2 is SYDVKM in the germline V gene. Written as DNA, the CDR3 is TGTGCCAGCAGTTTAGTCCTTCGACTAGCGGACTACACCGGGGAGCTGTTTTTT. This codes for CASSLVLRLADYTGELFF.

This clone was picked up one time. The chain has TRBV5-6 and TRBJ1-4; 9 bases are a match to TRBD1. The CDR3 sequence is 16 residues long. After removal of 1 base from V and 13 bases from J, the junction contained 14 bases not matched to a gene. Germline V gives CDR1 SGHDT, CDR2 YYEEEE. The CDR3 DNA sequence: TGTGCCAGCAGCTTGCTTGGGAAGGACGACAGGGGGGTACTGTTTTTT. Encoded protein: CASSLLGKDDRGVLFF. Looking up the rest from reference TRBV5-6 and TRBJ1-4 gives the full variable domain: DAGVTQSPTHLIKTRGQQVTLRCSPKSGHDTVSWYQQALGQGPQFIFQYYEEEERQRGNFPDRFSGHQFPNYSSELNVNALLLGDSALYLCASSLLGKDDRGVLFFGSGTQLSVL.

This clone has more than one count but fewer than ten. This chain uses TRBV4-3 with TRBJ2-1, with 7 bases identical to TRBD2. Germline loops: CDR1 LGHNA, CDR2 YSLEER. With 0 bases clipped from V and 12 bases from J, the junction kept 11 bases outside the gene matches. The CDR3 is 15 residues long. The CDR3 loop is CASSQDYGGSYGQFF. Written as DNA, the CDR3 is TGCGCCAGCAGCCAAGATTACGGCGGGAGTTACGGGCAGTTCTTC.

The chain is built from TRBV4-1 and TRBJ2-1; perhaps TRBD1 as D (6 bases). The CDR3 has 14 residues. CDR1 and CDR2 (germline): MGHRA, YSYEKL. V lost 2 bases, J lost 4 bases, and 9 bases lay in between. CDR3 protein: CASSQMGAYNEQFF. CDR3 coding DNA: TGCGCCAGCAGCCAAATGGGGGCGTACAATGAGCAGTTCTTC.

This sequence joins TRBV19 and TRBJ2-1; 13 bases map to TRBD2. Germline values: CDR1 LNHDA, CDR2 SQIVND (reference sequence). V was clipped by 10 bases and J by 0 bases; unmatched bases: 15. The CDR3 is 19 amino acids. The CDR3 nucleotides read TGTGCCACCAAGAAGGTAGGACTAGCGGGAGAGCCCTCCTACAATGAGCAGTTCTTC. Translated, it gives CATKKVGLAGEPSYNEQFF. Variable domain in full (rest from reference TRBV19 and TRBJ2-1): DGGITQSPKYLFRKEGQNVTLSCEQNLNHDAMYWYRQDPGQGLRLIYYSQIVNDFQKGDIAEGYSVSREKKESFPLTVTSAQKNPTAFYLCATKKVGLAGEPSYNEQFFGPGTRLTVL.

CDR3 in DNA: TGTGCCAGCAGCTTGATCGGGAGGGAGACCCAGTACTTC. This gives the protein CASSLIGRETQYF. The J gene is TRBJ2-5, the V gene TRBV11-2; 7 bases fit TRBD2. Trimming cost V 3 bases and J 5 bases; bases outside gene matches: 3. Per germline, CDR1 SGHAT and CDR2 FQNNGV. This CDR3 comprises 13 residues.

This clone was recorded only once. The chain recombines TRBV19 with TRBJ2-1, with 8 bases fitting TRBD1. V dropped 6 bases and J dropped 8; count of bases not matched to a gene: 6. The CDR3 consists of 13 residues. Germline loops: CDR1 LNHDA, CDR2 SQIVND (reference sequence). The CDR3 DNA sequence: TGTGCCAGTAGCCCAGGGGGCGTCGATGAGCAGTTCTTC. Translating gives CASSPGGVDEQFF.

The count of this clone is one. This sequence joins TRBV5-1 and TRBJ2-5; TRBD2 agrees at 8 bases. TRBJ2-7 matches the DNA end more closely, so the J call is doubtful. The CDR3 is made up of 15 amino acids. Germline assignment: CDR1 SGHRS and CDR2 YFSETQ. CDR3 nucleotide sequence: TGCGCCAGCAGCTTGGACCGGGAGGGGGATTACGAGCAGTACTTC. It codes for CASSLDREGDYEQYF.

The chain combines TRBV27 with TRBJ2-7; TRBD2 might be the D (6 bases). In germline, CDR1 is MNHEY, CDR2 SMNVEV (reference sequence). This CDR3 spans 19 amino acids. V dropped 0 bases and J dropped 3 bases, with 24 bases sitting between them. CDR3 region: CASSLSGDWAGKSGYEQYF. The CDR3 DNA is TGTGCCAGCAGTTTATCCGGGGATTGGGCGGGAAAATCCGGCTACGAGCAGTACTTC.